This T cell receptor beta chain was sequenced during a study of blood T cell repertoires in COVID-19. In the study overall: The United States, Italy and Spain provided the acute and convalescent COVID-19 samples. T cells, B-cell-depleted T cells, or PBMCs provided the cDNA or gDNA that served as material.

How the authors handled the data: Cell counts per sample came from amplifying reference gene primers. Data came from immunoSEQ multiplex PCR; TCRdb stores just in-frame clones and leaves some out. V, J and clone size are taken as reported in that table, and D and trimming were inferred from the DNA itself. The repertoire consists of approximately 170,000 clones, with about 90% occurring once and the leading ten covering roughly 10%. Two negative PCRs, clearance, or symptom resolution characterized the recovered Cohort 3 donors. With V trimmed by 3 bases and J by 5 bases, 9 bases remained unmatched. This CDR3 is built from 14 residues. CDR1 and CDR2 (germline): GTSNPN, SVGIG (reference sequence). In this sample, this clone turned up once.

The sequenced sample was PBMCs or T cells enriched from blood (not recorded which). This receptor was taken from a woman younger than 30 who had recovered from COVID-19. This chain links TRBV30 with TRBJ2-5, with TRBD1 identical over 7 bases. DNA of the CDR3: TGTGCCTGGAGGAGGGGCAGGGGACAGGAGACCCAGTACTTC. This translates into CAWRRGRGQETQYF.